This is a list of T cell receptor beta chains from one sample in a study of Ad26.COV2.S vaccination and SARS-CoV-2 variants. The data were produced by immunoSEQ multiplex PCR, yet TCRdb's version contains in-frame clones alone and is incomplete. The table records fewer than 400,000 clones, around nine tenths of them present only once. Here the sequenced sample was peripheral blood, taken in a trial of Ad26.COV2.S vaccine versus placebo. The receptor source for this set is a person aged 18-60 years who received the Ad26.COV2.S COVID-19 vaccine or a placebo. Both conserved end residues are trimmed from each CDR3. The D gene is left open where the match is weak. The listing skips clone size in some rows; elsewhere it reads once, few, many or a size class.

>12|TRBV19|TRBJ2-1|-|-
ASSIFFPLDEQF
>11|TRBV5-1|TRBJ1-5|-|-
ASSLGSNQPQH
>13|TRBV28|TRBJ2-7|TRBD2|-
ATLQVASGRDKQY
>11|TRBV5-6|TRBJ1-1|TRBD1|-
ASSYGTGLEAF
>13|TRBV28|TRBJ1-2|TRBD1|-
ASSPPGQALSGYT
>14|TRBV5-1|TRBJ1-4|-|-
ASSLGFGRTNEKLF
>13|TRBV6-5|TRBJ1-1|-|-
ASTQGPGGNTEAF
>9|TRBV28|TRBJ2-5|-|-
ASRTEETQY
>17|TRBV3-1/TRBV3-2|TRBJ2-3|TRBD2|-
ASSQDLAGGSGATDTQY
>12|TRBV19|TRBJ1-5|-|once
ASSVQRGGQPQH
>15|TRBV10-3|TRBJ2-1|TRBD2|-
ASSGASGMGSYNEQF
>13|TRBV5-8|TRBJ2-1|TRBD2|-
ASRFLAGPGNEQF
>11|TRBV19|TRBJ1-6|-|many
ASSTTLNSPLH
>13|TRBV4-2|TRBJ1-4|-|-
ASSQEQARNEKLF
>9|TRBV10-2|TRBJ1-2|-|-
ASSSDYGYT
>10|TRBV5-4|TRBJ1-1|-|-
ASSLSTGEAF
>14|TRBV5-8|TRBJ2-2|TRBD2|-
ASSPSTLAGAGELF
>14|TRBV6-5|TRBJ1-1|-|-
ASSYPPGRGNTEAF
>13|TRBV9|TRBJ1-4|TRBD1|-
ASSVLGQGGEKLF
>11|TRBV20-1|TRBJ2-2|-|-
SASEREIGELF
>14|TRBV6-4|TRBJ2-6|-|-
ASSPEGRAGANVLT
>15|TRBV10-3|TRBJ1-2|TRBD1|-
AISETLPLGQGNGYT
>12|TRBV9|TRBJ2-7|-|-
ASSVEQGPYEQY
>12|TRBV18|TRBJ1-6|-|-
ASSPSNRNSPLH
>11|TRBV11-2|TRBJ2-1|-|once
ASSLESYNEQF
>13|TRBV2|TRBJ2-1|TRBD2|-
ASRESSGGFDEQF
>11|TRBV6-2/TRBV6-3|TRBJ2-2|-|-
ASSYPAPGELF
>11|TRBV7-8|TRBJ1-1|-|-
ASSRTENTEAF
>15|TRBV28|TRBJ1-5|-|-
ASSLLGGADFNQPQH
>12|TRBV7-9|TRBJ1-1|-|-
ASSLEQGLTEAF